This TCR beta chain was retrieved from a study of patients and donors after allogeneic stem cell transplantation. This clonotype is judged medium-sized (0.01 to 0.1%). MiXCR, applied by TCRdb to the RT-PCR reads, yields one record per CDR3 protein. The data contain roughly 1,900 distinct CDR3 sequences, approximately 4.8% of them singletons. The sample comprised blood, either unsorted or a sorted T cell fraction (not recorded which). This clonotype was obtained from a human donor who was either an allogeneic HSCT recipient or a stem cell or donor lymphocyte infusion donor (not recorded which). It is not recorded whose cells these are; they may come from a transplant donor.

CDR3 sequence (DNA): TGTGCCAGCAGCTCTCCAGACAGCCCTGAAAAACTGTTTTTT. Amino acid sequence: CASSSPDSPEKLFF. The chain is built from TRBV7-6 and TRBJ1-4; a possible D gene is TRBD1 (5 bases). CDR1 SGHVS and CDR2 FNYEAQ come from the germline V gene. V gave up 4 bases and J gave up 7 bases, with 13 bases separating them. This CDR3 spans 14 amino acids.